Presented here are 4 T cell receptor beta chains from one specimen sequenced in a study of blood T cells in healthy people across ages. A J-beta primer mix and a sample-barcoded 5' primer were used in a second PCR of roughly 7 to 12 cycles. MiXCR, run by TCRdb on the 5' RACE reads, gives a single entry per CDR3 protein. Among about 970,000 distinct CDR3 sequences listed, approximately 50% were seen once. The material sequenced was blood. The receptors were sampled from a woman in her sixties in good health.

This sequence joins TRBV6-5 and TRBJ1-2; tentative D call: TRBD1 (5 bases). Germline V gene data show CDR1 as MNHEY and CDR2 as SVGAGI. CDR3 size: 15 residues. With 0 bases removed from V and 6 bases from J, the gap between germline ends came to 14 bases. CDR3 DNA sequence: TGTGCCAGCAGTTACTCCCTCCGGGGAGGGGATGGCTACACCTTC. Encoded protein: CASSYSLRGGDGYTF.

This clonotype was picked up a small number of times. The rearrangement joins TRBV20-1 to TRBJ1-1; D is ambiguous. Trimming took 3 bases from V and 5 from J, leaving 10 bases between them. Germline V gene lookup returns CDR1 DFQATT and CDR2 SNEGSKA (reference sequence). This CDR3 has 12 residues. In DNA, the CDR3 is TGCAGTGCTAGTGTCTATCGGACTGAAGCTTTCTTT. It codes for CSASVYRTEAFF.

The V call is TRBV20-1, the J call TRBJ1-5; TRBD1 matches at 8 bases. This CDR3 has 16 residues. Looked up from germline, CDR1 is DFQATT and CDR2 is SNEGSKA (reference sequence). Germline trimming cut 5 bases from V and 0 bases from J; bases unmatched to any gene: 9. This chain's CDR3 is CSAPGQGGYSNQPQHF. DNA for the CDR3: TGCAGTGCTCCCGGACAGGGAGGATATAGCAATCAGCCCCAGCATTTT.

This clonotype was counted a few times. The rearrangement links TRBV20-1 to TRBJ2-1; D possibly corresponds to TRBD2 (6 bases). In germline, CDR1 is DFQATT, CDR2 SNEGSKA (reference sequence). Deletions cut 0 bases from V and 4 bases from J, with 13 bases between. CDR3 length: 15 amino acids. CDR3 nucleotide sequence: TGCAGTGCTAGAGATCGCCTAGCGCAATACAATGAGCAGTTCTTC. This gives the protein CSARDRLAQYNEQFF.